This T cell receptor beta chain was captured in a study of blood T cell repertoires in COVID-19. Study-wide background: The origin of the acute and convalescent COVID-19 samples was the United States, Italy and Spain. From T cells, B-cell-depleted T cells, or PBMCs came the material, which was cDNA or gDNA.

Trimming left V 4 bases short and J 3 bases short, with 15 bases between. The CDR3 loop spans 14 amino acids. Germline-derived CDR1 and CDR2 are GTSNPN and SVGIG (reference sequence). In the source study's methods: How many nucleated cells were present was estimated from reference gene primer amplification. Libraries were prepared by immunoSEQ multiplex PCR; TCRdb keeps only in-frame clonotypes and omits some of them. D and trimming come from the DNA, and the V and J calls and clone size come from that table. Among over 120,000 clones listed, roughly 84% were seen once. The clonotype comes from a woman aged 55-69 years with acute or convalescent COVID-19. Sequenced material: peripheral blood. The rearrangement links TRBV30 to TRBJ2-5, with unresolved D. CDR3 residues: CAWKLELREETQYF. CDR3 DNA sequence: TGTGCCTGGAAATTGGAGCTCCGCGAAGAGACCCAGTACTTC.